The clone carrying this T cell receptor beta chain was seen only a few times. Its antigen is unidentified. The entry originates in a study of cytomegalovirus exposure and HLA in healthy donors. Study results and caveats: Associated with cytomegalovirus, according to the listing, were about 160 TCR beta chains. Rarity marked most TCR sequences, yet some public TCRs occurred in many donors.

PCR was performed using 60 Vbeta and 13 Jbeta primers. Source study methods: As a later analysis found, there were 80 million to 90 million unique TCR beta chains, of which about 10 million were shared. Using immunoSEQ multiplex PCR, the repertoire was profiled, and TCRdb retains in-frame clones only, with some absent. V, J and clone size are those of that table, while D and trimming were read from the DNA. Here the sample spans 100,000 to 150,000 clones, about 80% being singletons. The specimen sequenced was PBMCs. This receptor was identified in a man younger than 40 in good health and CMV-seropositive.

The CDR3 sequence: CASSPGGDTQYF. Here the CDR3 DNA reads TGTGCCAGCAGCCCCGGGGGAGATACGCAGTATTTT. The chain combines TRBV7-3 with TRBJ2-3; tentatively, D is TRBD2 (6 bases). V lost 5 bases, J lost 5 bases, and 8 bases lay in between. The CDR3 extends over 12 amino acids. Germline CDR1 and CDR2: SGHTA and FQGTGA.